These 22 T cell receptor beta chains were sequenced from one sample in a study of CD8 T cells in ankylosing spondylitis. Using its own MiXCR run on the 5' RACE reads, TCRdb lists one record per CDR3 protein. The table has around 320,000 distinct CDR3 sequences, roughly 20% seen once; the top ten hold 3% to 4%. Sequencing was done on a sample of blood, either unsorted or a sorted T cell fraction (not recorded which). These receptors all stem from a female donor with ankylosing spondylitis or in good health (not recorded which).

The rearrangement links TRBV5-1 to TRBJ1-1, with unresolved D. Trimming removed 0 bases from V and 5 bases from J, with 8 bases in between. Germline V gene sequence: CDR1 SGHRS, CDR2 YFSETQ. The CDR3 consists of 13 residues. For the CDR3, the DNA is TGCGCCAGCAGCTTGGGCACCATAACTGAAGCTTTCTTT. It specifies CASSLGTITEAFF.

This clonotype was seen a few times. The rearrangement joins TRBV5-1 to TRBJ1-4; TRBD1 matches 7 bases. There are 14 residues in the CDR3. The V gene end was trimmed by 4 bases and the J gene end by 8 bases; junction bases not matched to a gene: 8. The germline CDR1 and CDR2 sequences are SGHRS and YFSETQ. CDR3 coding DNA: TGCGCCAGCAGCCCCCGACAGGGACCCGAAAAACTGTTTTTT. This sequence encodes CASSPRQGPEKLFF.

The gene calls are TRBV5-1 and TRBJ2-7, with D perhaps assigned TRBD1 or TRBD2 (5 bases each). The CDR3 runs to 14 residues. Germline V gene sequence: CDR1 SGHRS, CDR2 YFSETQ. The germline V and J ends were trimmed by 1 base and 0 bases, with 8 bases remaining between them. The CDR3 DNA is TGCGCCAGCAGCTTGAATGGGGGCTCCTACGAGCAGTACTTC. Encoded protein: CASSLNGGSYEQYF.

Ten or more counts support this clonotype. The chain combines TRBV4-3 with TRBJ1-1; D gene ambiguous. V was shortened by 2 bases and J by 1 base, with 11 bases between the two germline ends. Germline values: CDR1 LGHNA, CDR2 YSLEER. The CDR3 length is 15 residues. CDR3 region: CASSQSTGSNTEAFF. The CDR3 DNA reads as TGCGCCAGCAGCCAATCCACCGGGTCGAACACTGAAGCTTTCTTT.

Only a few counts were recorded for this clonotype. This chain links TRBV7-6 with TRBJ2-1; a possible D gene is TRBD2 (5 bases). This CDR3 is 16 amino acids long. Per germline, CDR1 SGHVS and CDR2 FNYEAQ. V lost 0 bases to trimming and J lost 9 bases, with 18 bases between them. The CDR3 nucleotides read TGTGCCAGCAGCTTAGCGGGAGCGTCCCCTCTCCGTGAGCAGTTCTTC. Amino acid sequence: CASSLAGASPLREQFF.

The chain has TRBV30 and TRBJ2-5, with TRBD2 as a possible D gene (6 bases). V was trimmed by 3 bases and J by 5 bases, leaving 13 bases between them. Germline CDR1 is GTSNPN and CDR2 is SVGIG (reference sequence). The CDR3 is 13 residues long. The DNA of the CDR3 is TGTGCCTGGAGGACAGAGGAGGGGGAGACCCAGTACTTC. Its translation: CAWRTEEGETQYF. Combining the CDR3 with reference TRBV30 and TRBJ2-5 gives the whole variable domain SQTIHQWPATLVQPVGSPLSLECTVEGTSNPNLYWYRQAAGRGLQLLFYSVGIGQISSEVPQNLSASRPQDRQFILSSKKLLLSDSGFYLCAWRTEEGETQYFGPGTRLLVL.

This clonotype was seen only a few times. The chain combines TRBV20-1 with TRBJ2-5, with 12 positions matching TRBD2. Germline values: CDR1 DFQATT, CDR2 SNEGSKA (reference sequence). The CDR3 is 17 amino acids. The V and J ends lost 5 bases and 5 bases, in that order; junction bases with no gene match: 15. The CDR3 reads CSAAASWTSGIQETQYF. The CDR3 DNA follows: TGCAGTGCTGCCGCCTCCTGGACTAGCGGGATTCAGGAGACCCAGTACTTC.

V gene TRBV28 combines with J gene TRBJ2-3; 7 nucleotides agree with TRBD2. Germline V lookup: CDR1 MDHEN, CDR2 SYDVKM. J lost 2 bases, V lost 11 bases, and 10 bases had no gene match. This CDR3 has 14 residues. This chain's CDR3 is CAYGEGPPTDTQYF. In DNA, the CDR3 is TGTGCCTATGGGGAGGGACCACCCACAGATACGCAGTATTTT.

On this clonotype: One junction end disagrees with the germline gene, perhaps due to a read error. The chain is built from TRBV25-1 and TRBJ2-3, with TRBD1 as a possible D gene (6 bases). CDR3 length: 15 residues. CDR1 MGHDK and CDR2 SYGVNS come from the germline V gene. The chain's CDR3 is CASCETGITPDTQYF. As DNA, the CDR3 is TGTGCCAGCTGTGAAACAGGGATAACCCCAGATACGCAGTATTTT.

The chain joins TRBV20-1 to TRBJ1-3, with D unresolved. V dropped 0 bases and J dropped 0 bases, with 6 bases sitting between them. This CDR3 is built from 14 residues. The germline V gene encodes CDR1 DFQATT and CDR2 SNEGSKA (reference sequence). The DNA of the CDR3 is TGCAGTGCTAGAGATTACCGCTCTGGAAACACCATATATTTT. Translation: CSARDYRSGNTIYF.

This rearrangement joins TRBV12-3 or TRBV12-4 to TRBJ2-1, with a possible D match to TRBD2 (6 bases). The V end was cut by 3 bases, the J end by 9 bases, with 12 bases between. This CDR3 has 13 residues. Written as DNA, the CDR3 is TGTGCCAGCAGTTTTGTGGGAGGCGGTGAGCAGTTCTTC. This sequence encodes CASSFVGGGEQFF.

This chain joins TRBV11-2 and TRBJ2-3, with a possible D match to TRBD1 (6 bases). The CDR3 is 18 amino acids. V gave up 4 bases and J gave up 0 bases, with 20 bases separating them. CDR1 is SGHAT and CDR2 is FQNNGV in the germline V gene. The CDR3, as DNA: TGTGCCAGCAGCTCCCCTAGCCGTACAGGGCTCAGCACAGATACGCAGTATTTT. Residues: CASSSPSRTGLSTDTQYF.

The gene calls are TRBV20-1 and TRBJ1-1; D remains ambiguous. CDR1 is DFQATT, CDR2 SNEGSKA, per germline (reference sequence). The CDR3 loop spans 12 amino acids. Trimming left V 5 bases short and J 0 bases short, with 7 bases between. For the CDR3, the DNA is TGCAGTGCTTCCCTGTTGAACACTGAAGCTTTCTTT. Translated: CSASLLNTEAFF.

This clonotype was counted only a few times. This chain joins TRBV24-1 and TRBJ1-5; no clear D. The CDR3 loop spans 14 amino acids. Trimming removed 5 bases from V and 5 bases from J, with 12 bases in between. Germline CDR1 and CDR2: KGHDR and SFDVKD. The CDR3 protein is CATSGDRVHQPQHF. In nucleotides, the CDR3 is TGTGCCACCAGTGGAGACCGCGTCCATCAGCCCCAGCATTTT.

The V and J genes are TRBV12-3 or TRBV12-4 and TRBJ2-5; D unclear. CDR3 length: 15 residues. V lost 7 bases and J lost 7, with 22 bases in between. DNA for the CDR3: TGTGCCAGCACCCGGTGGGCTACTGTCTCAGGGACCCAGTACTTC. It encodes CASTRWATVSGTQYF.

The chain employs TRBV10-3 and TRBJ2-2, with 7 bases aligning to TRBD1. Germline assignment: CDR1 ENHRY and CDR2 SYGVKD. Trimming took 3 bases from V and 5 from J; bases not matched to a gene: 6. The CDR3 is 15 residues long. Written as DNA, the CDR3 is TGTGCCATCAGTGAAAGACAGGGTGGTACCGGGGAGCTGTTTTTT. Translating gives CAISERQGGTGELFF.

The rearrangement joins TRBV11-2 to TRBJ2-5, with 10 bases lining up with TRBD2. The CDR3 sequence is 17 residues long. In germline, CDR1 is SGHAT, CDR2 FQNNGV. The ends lost 0 bases at V and 5 bases at J; junction bases unmatched: 9. The CDR3 loop is CASSLESSGSFRETQYF. The CDR3 region has the DNA TGTGCCAGCAGCTTAGAGTCTAGCGGGAGCTTCCGGGAGACCCAGTACTTC.

This clonotype was counted only a few times. The V and J genes are TRBV12-3 or TRBV12-4 and TRBJ2-2, with TRBD2 matching over 9 bases. The ends lost 5 bases at V and 2 bases at J; junction bases unmatched: 3. The CDR3 loop spans 15 amino acids. This CDR3 reads CASSRLAVNTGELFF. Written as DNA, the CDR3 is TGTGCCAGCAGTAGACTAGCGGTCAACACCGGGGAGCTGTTTTTT.

This clonotype has only a few counts. This chain links TRBV9 with TRBJ2-2, with 9 bases identical to TRBD1. Germline lookup yields CDR1 SGDLS and CDR2 YYNGEE. V was clipped by 2 bases and J by 6 bases; unmatched bases: 5. The CDR3 loop spans 15 amino acids. The CDR3 sequence is CASSVRDREAGELFF. The CDR3, as DNA: TGTGCCAGCAGCGTCCGGGACAGGGAGGCCGGGGAGCTGTTTTTT. The full variable domain, rest sourced from reference TRBV9 and TRBJ2-2, is DSGVTQTPKHLITATGQRVTLRCSPRSGDLSVYWYQQSLDQGLQFLIQYYNGEERAKGNILERFSAQQFPDLHSELNLSSLELGDSALYFCASSVRDREAGELFFGEGSRLTVL.

The table lists this clonotype with a count of one. The rearrangement uses TRBV9 and TRBJ2-2; D remains ambiguous. CDR1 and CDR2 (germline): SGDLS, YYNGEE. V was trimmed by 0 bases and J by 5 bases, leaving 5 bases between them. The CDR3 spans 13 residues. The CDR3 is CASSVVTTGELFF. Here the CDR3 DNA reads TGTGCCAGCAGCGTAGTAACTACCGGGGAGCTGTTTTTT.

This clonotype occurred a few times. V is TRBV7-9 and J is TRBJ2-5; possibly TRBD2 for D (7 bases). The CDR3 loop spans 14 amino acids. V lost 5 bases and J lost 5, with 15 bases in between. Germline CDR1 reads SEHNR; CDR2 reads FQNEAQ (reference sequence). The CDR3 DNA follows: TGTGCCAGCAGCGCCCTCGGGGGGCGCGAGACCCAGTACTTC. Protein product: CASSALGGRETQYF.

V is TRBV6-1 and J is TRBJ2-7, with 7 bases fitting TRBD2. Trimming cost V 6 bases and J 3 bases; bases outside gene matches: 11. The CDR3 loop spans 15 amino acids. Germline V gene lookup returns CDR1 MNHNS and CDR2 SASEGT. CDR3 protein: CASSLAGVLSYEQYF. The CDR3 DNA follows: TGTGCCAGCAGCCTGGCGGGAGTACTAAGCTACGAGCAGTACTTC.